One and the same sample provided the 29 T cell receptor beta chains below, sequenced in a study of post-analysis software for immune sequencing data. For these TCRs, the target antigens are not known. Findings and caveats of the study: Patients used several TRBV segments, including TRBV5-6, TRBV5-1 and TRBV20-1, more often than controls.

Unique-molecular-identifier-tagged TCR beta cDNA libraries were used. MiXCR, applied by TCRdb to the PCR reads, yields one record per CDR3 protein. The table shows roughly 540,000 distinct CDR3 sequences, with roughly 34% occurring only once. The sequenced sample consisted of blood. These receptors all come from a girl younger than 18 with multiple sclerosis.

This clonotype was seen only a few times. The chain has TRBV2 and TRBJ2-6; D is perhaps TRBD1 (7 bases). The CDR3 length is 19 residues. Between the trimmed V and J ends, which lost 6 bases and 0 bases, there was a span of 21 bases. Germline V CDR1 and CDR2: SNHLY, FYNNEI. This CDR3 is CASSGPSGGTSSGANVLTF. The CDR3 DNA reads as TGTGCCAGCAGCGGACCCTCAGGGGGGACCAGCTCTGGGGCCAACGTCCTGACTTTC.

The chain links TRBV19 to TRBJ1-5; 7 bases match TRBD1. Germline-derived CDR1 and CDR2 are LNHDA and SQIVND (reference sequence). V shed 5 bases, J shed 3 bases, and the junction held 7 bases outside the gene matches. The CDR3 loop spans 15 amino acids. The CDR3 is CASSRRDSYNQPQHF. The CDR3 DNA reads TGTGCCAGTAGTCGCCGGGACAGTTACAATCAGCCCCAGCATTTT.

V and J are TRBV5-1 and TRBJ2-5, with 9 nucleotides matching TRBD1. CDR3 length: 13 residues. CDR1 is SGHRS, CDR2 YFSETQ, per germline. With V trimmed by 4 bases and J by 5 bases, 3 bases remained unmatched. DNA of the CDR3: TGCGCCAGCAGCAGGACAGGGGACGAGACCCAGTACTTC. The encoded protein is CASSRTGDETQYF.

Here the CDR3 DNA reads TGTGCCAGCAGCGTAGAGAAGGTGGGACTAGCGGGGACCACAGATACGCAGTATTTT. Its protein product is CASSVEKVGLAGTTDTQYF. This chain links TRBV9 with TRBJ2-3; 13 bases map to TRBD2. The CDR3 has 19 amino acids. V lost 0 bases and J lost 2; bases outside the gene matches: 9. Germline CDR1 is SGDLS and CDR2 is YYNGEE.

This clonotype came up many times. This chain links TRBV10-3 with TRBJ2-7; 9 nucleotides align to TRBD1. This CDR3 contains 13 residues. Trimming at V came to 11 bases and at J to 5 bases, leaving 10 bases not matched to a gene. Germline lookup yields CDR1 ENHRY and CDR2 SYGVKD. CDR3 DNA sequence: TGTGCCGTTACAGGGGGCCCCCAGAACGAGCAGTACTTC. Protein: CAVTGGPQNEQYF.

The CDR3 loop reads CASSNGQGTYEQYF. In DNA form, the CDR3 reads TGTGCCAGCAGCAACGGACAGGGGACCTACGAGCAGTACTTC. The chain carries TRBV7-9 and TRBJ2-7; TRBD1 matches at 9 bases. CDR1 is SEHNR and CDR2 is FQNEAQ in the germline V gene (reference sequence). The CDR3 loop spans 14 amino acids. V lost 5 bases, J lost 2 bases, and 4 bases stayed unmatched.

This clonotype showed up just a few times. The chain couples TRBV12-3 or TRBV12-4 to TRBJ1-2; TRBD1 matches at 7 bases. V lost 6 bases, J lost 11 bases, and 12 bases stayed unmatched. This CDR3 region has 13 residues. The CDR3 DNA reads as TGTGCCAGCAGCTTCGACAGGGTGGTGGGGTACACCTTC. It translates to CASSFDRVVGYTF.

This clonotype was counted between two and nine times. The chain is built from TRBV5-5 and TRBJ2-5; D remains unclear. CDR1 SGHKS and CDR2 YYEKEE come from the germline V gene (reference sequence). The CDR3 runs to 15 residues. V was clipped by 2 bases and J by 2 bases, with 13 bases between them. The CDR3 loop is CASSLEPGSQETQYF. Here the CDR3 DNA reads TGTGCCAGCAGCTTAGAACCGGGCTCTCAAGAGACCCAGTACTTC. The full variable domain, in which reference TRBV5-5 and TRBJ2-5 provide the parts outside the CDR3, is DAGVTQSPTHLIKTRGQQVTLRCSPISGHKSVSWYQQVLGQGPQFIFQYYEKEERGRGNFPDRFSARQFPNYSSELNVNALLLGDSALYLCASSLEPGSQETQYFGPGTRLLVL.

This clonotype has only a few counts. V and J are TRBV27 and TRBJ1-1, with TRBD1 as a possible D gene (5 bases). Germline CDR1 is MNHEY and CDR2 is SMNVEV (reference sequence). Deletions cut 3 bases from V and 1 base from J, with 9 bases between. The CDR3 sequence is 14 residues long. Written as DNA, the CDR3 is TGTGCCAGCAGTTTGAGGGGACCGAACACTGAAGCTTTCTTT. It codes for CASSLRGPNTEAFF.

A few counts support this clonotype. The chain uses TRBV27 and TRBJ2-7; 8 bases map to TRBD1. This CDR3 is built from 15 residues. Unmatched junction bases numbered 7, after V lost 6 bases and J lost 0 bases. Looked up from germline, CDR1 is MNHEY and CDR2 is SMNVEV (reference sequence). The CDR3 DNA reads TGTGCCAGCAGCTATGGACAGGGACTCTCCTACGAGCAGTACTTC. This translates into CASSYGQGLSYEQYF.

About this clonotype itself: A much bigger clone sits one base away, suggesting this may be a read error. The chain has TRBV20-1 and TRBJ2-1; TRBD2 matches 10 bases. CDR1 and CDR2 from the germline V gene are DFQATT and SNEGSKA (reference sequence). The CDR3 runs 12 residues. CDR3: CSSGGAYNGQFF. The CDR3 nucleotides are TGCAGTAGCGGGGGGGCCTACAATGGGCAGTTCTTC.

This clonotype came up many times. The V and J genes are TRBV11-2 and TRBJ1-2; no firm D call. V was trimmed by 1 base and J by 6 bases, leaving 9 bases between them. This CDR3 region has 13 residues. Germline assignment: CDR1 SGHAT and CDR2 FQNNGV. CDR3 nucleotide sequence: TGTGCCAGCAGCTTAGCGTTTCAGAATGGCTACACCTTC. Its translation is CASSLAFQNGYTF.

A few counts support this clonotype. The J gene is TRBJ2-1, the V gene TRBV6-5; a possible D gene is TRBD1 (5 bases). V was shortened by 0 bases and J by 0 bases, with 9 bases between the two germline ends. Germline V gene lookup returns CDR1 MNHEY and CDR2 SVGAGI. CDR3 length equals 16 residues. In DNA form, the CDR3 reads TGTGCCAGCAGTTACTCGGGGCCCAGCTCCTACAATGAGCAGTTCTTC. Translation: CASSYSGPSSYNEQFF.

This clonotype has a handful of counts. The CDR3 protein is CSARQGTYGYTF. The DNA of the CDR3 is TGCAGCGCCCGACAGGGGACCTATGGCTACACCTTC. The chain has TRBV29-1 and TRBJ1-2; 8 positions match TRBD1. The CDR3 length is 12 residues. Germline CDR1 is SQVTM and CDR2 is ANQGSEA. With 7 bases clipped from V and 4 bases from J, the junction kept 5 bases outside the gene matches.

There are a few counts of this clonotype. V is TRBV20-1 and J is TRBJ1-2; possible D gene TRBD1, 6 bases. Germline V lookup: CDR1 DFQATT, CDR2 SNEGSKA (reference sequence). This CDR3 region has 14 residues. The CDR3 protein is CSAVLKLDRLGYTF. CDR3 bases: TGCAGCGCCGTCCTTAAACTCGACAGGTTGGGCTACACCTTC.

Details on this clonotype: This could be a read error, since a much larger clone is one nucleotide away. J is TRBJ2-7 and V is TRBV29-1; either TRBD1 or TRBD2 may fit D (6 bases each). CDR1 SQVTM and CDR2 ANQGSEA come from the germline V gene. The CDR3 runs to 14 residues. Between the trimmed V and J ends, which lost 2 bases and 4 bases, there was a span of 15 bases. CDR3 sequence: CSVEREDRPYEQYF. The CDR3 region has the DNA TGCAGCGTTGAAAGGGAGGACAGACCTTACGAGCAGTACTTC.

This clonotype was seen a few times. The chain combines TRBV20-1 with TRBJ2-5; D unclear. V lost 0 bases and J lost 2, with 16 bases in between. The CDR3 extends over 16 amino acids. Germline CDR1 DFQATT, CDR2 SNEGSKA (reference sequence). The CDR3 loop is CSARDSRVARQETQYF. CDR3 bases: TGCAGTGCTAGAGATTCACGGGTAGCCAGGCAAGAGACCCAGTACTTC.

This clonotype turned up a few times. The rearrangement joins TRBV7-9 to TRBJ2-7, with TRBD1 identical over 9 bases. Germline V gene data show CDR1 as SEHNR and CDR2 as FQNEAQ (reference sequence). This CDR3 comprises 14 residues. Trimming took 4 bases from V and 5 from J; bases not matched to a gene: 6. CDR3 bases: TGTGCCAGCAGCTATATGACAGGGGGTGACGAGCAGTACTTC. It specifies CASSYMTGGDEQYF.

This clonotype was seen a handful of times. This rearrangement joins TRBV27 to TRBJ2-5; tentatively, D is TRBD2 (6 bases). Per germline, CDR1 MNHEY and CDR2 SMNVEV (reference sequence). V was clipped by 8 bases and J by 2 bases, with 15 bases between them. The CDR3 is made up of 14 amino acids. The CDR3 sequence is CASLKLGGQETQYF. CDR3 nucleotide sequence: TGTGCCAGCCTCAAACTTGGGGGGCAAGAGACCCAGTACTTC.

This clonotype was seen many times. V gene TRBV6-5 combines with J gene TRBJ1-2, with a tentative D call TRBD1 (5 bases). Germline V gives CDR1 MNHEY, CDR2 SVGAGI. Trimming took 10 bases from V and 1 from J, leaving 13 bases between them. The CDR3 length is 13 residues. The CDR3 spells CATRNGGNYGYTF. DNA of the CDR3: TGTGCCACCCGGAACGGGGGTAACTATGGCTACACCTTC.

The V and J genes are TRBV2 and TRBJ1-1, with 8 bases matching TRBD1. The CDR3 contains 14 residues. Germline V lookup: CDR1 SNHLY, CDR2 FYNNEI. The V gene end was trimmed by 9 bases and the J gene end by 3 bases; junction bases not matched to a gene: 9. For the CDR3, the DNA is TGTGCCAGGAGGGACAGGAGGCTGGACACTGAAGCTTTCTTT. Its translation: CARRDRRLDTEAFF.

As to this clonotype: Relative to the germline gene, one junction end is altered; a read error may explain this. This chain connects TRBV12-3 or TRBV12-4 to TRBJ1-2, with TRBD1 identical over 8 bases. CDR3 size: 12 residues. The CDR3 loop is CTSSRTGYGYAF. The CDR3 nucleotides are TGTACCAGCAGTAGGACAGGGTACGGCTACGCCTTC.

This CDR3 reads CASSLLGGGGHEQYF. In nucleotides, the CDR3 is TGTGCCAGCAGTTTATTGGGCGGGGGCGGCCACGAGCAGTACTTC. This sequence joins TRBV27 and TRBJ2-7; possible D gene TRBD2, 7 bases. Germline CDR1 is MNHEY and CDR2 is SMNVEV (reference sequence). The V end was cut by 1 base, the J end by 5 bases, with 15 bases between. The CDR3 is 15 residues long.

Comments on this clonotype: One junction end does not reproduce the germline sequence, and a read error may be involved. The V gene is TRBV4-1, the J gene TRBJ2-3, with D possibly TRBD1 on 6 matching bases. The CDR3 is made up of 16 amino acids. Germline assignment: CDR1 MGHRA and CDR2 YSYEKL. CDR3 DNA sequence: TGCGCCAGCAGCCAGGCAGGGGCGGGCAGTACAGATACGCGGTATTTT. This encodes CASSQAGAGSTDTRYF.

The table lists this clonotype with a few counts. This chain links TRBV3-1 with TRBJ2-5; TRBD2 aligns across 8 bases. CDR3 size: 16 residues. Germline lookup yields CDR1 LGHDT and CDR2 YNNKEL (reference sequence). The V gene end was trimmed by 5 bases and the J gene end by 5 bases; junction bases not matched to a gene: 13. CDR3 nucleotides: TGTGCCAGCAGCTCCAGCCCCCCGGGACTAGTGGAGACCCAGTACTTC. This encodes CASSSSPPGLVETQYF.

CDR3 sequence: CATSATGQPSQPQHF. CDR3 nucleotide sequence: TGTGCCACCAGTGCTACGGGACAGCCGAGCCAGCCCCAGCATTTT. The chain uses TRBV24-1 and TRBJ1-5; TRBD1 matches 7 bases. The trim removed 5 bases at V and 7 bases at J, leaving 10 bases unmatched. CDR1 KGHDR and CDR2 SFDVKD come from the germline V gene. This CDR3 is built from 15 residues.

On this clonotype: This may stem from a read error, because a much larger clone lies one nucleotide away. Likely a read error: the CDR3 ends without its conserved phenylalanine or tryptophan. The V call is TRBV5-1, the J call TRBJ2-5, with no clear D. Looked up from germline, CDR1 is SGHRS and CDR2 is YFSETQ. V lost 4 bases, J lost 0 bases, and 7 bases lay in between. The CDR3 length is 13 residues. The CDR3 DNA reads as TGCGCCAGCAGCCTCTGGGACCAAGAGACCCAGTACCTC. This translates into CASSLWDQETQYL.

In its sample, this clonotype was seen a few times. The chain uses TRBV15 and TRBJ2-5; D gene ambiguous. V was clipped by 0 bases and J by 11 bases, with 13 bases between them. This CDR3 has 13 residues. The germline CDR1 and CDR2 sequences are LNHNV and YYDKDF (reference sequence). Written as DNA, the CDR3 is TGTGCCACCAGCAGAGATGTAGGGAATGAGCAGTACTTC. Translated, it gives CATSRDVGNEQYF.

The CDR3 is CASSPSGTSVNEQYF. CDR3 coding DNA: TGTGCCAGCAGCCCATCCGGGACTTCCGTCAACGAGCAGTACTTC. V is TRBV13 and J is TRBJ2-5; D is possibly TRBD2 (6 bases). The J call may be incorrect, as the DNA end agrees better with TRBJ2-7. The CDR3 loop spans 15 amino acids. Germline V gives CDR1 PRHDT, CDR2 FYEKMQ (reference sequence).